This record covers a single T cell receptor (beta chain). What it recognizes is unknown. The sample belongs to a study of STAT5B mutations in CD4+ large granular lymphocyte leukemia. Notes on the study in general: No patients shared main leukemic clonotypes, though around 24% appeared at low frequency elsewhere. Compared with healthy controls (2/35), patient top clones favored TRBV06 (8/27). Higher CD4+ than CD8+ T-LGLL clonality might reflect small sample size.

The CDR3 extends over 12 amino acids. The V gene's germline CDR1 is MDHEN and CDR2 SYDVKM. Trimming shortened V by 5 bases and J by 10 bases, and 11 bases separated the two germline ends. TCRdb's table, derived via immunoSEQ multiplex PCR, lists solely in-frame clones and lacks some. Altogether more than 20,000 clones are present, 81% being singletons, with the ten largest covering around 0.33%. What was sequenced was CD4+ T cells from blood buffy coats. The chain couples TRBV28 to TRBJ1-4, with D perhaps matching TRBD1 (5 bases). The origin of this receptor is a human donor in good health. This CDR3 is CASSDPGVKLFF. The CDR3 nucleotides read TGTGCCAGCAGTGACCCGGGGGTAAAACTGTTTTTT.